This TCR beta chain was retrieved from a study of metastatic and nonmetastatic thyroid tumors. TCRdb re-called clones from the PCR reads using MiXCR. The sample has about 20,000 clones; 10% to 15% are singletons. Thyroid surgery was performed in patients who had received no treatment beforehand. V trimming: 2 bases; J trimming: 3 bases; junction bases outside the gene matches: 4. The CDR3 totals 16 residues. CDR1 and CDR2 from the germline V gene are MNHEY and SVGEGT. The sequence derives from a male donor with papillary thyroid cancer or a benign thyroid nodule (not recorded which). Some clones in this sample may be carry-over from other donors' samples. Material: blood. The chain recombines TRBV6-2 or TRBV6-3 with TRBJ2-7, with 13 bases aligning to TRBD2. CDR3 sequence: CASSYPGLAGCYEQYF. CDR3 in DNA: TGTGCCAGCAGTTACCCGGGACTAGCGGGATGCTACGAGCAGTACTTC.